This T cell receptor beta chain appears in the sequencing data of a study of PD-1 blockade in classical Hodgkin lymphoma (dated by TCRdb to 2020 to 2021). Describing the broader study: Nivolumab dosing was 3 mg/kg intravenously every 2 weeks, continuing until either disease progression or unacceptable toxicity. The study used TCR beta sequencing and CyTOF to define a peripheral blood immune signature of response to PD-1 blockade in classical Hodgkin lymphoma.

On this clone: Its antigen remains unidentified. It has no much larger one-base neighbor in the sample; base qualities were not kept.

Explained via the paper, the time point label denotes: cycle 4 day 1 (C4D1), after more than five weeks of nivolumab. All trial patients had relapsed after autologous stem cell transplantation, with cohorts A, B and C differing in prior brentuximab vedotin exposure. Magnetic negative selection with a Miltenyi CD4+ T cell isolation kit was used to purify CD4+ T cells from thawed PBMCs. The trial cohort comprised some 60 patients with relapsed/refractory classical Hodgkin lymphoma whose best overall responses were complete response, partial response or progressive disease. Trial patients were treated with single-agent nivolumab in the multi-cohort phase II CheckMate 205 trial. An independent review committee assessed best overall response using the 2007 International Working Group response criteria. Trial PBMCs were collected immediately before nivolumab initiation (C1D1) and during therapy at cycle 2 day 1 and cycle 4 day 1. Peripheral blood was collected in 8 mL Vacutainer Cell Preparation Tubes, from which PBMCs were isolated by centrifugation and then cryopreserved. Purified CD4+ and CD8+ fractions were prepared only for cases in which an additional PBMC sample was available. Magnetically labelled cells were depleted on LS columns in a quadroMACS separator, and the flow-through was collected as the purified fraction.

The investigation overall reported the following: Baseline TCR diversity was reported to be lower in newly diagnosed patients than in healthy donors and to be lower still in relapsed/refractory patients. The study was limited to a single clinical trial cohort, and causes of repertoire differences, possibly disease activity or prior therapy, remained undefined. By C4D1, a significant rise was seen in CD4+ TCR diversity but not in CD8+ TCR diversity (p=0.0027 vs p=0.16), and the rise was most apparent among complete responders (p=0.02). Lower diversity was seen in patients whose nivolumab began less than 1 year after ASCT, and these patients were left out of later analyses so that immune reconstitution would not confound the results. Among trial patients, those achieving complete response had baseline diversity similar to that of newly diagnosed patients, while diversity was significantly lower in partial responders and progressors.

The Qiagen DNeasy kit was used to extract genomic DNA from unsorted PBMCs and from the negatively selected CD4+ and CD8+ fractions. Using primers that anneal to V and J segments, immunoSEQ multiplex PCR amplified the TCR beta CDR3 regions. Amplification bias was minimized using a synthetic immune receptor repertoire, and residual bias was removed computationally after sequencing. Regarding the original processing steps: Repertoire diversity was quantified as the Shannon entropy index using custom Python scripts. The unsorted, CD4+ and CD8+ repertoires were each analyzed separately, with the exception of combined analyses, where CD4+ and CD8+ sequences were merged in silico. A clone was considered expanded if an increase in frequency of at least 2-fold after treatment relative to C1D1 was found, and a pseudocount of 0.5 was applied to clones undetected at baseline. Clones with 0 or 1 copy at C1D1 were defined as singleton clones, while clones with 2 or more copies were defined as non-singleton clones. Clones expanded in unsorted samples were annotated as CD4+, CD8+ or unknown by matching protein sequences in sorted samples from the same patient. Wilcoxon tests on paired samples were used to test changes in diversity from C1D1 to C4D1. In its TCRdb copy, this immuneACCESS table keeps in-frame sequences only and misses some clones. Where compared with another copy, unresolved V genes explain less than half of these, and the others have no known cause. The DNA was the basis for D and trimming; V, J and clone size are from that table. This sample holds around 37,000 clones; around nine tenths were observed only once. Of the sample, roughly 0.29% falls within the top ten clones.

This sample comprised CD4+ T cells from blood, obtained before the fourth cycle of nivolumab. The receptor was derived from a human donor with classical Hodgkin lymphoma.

The nucleotide sequence reads as follows: TGTGCCAGTAGTATTTATTGGGCCGGACAGGGAAATTATGGCTACACCTTC. This encodes CASSIYWAGQGNYGYTF. Here the chain combines TRBV19 and TRBJ1-2; TRBD1 matches 8 bases in the middle. The CDR3 spans 17 residues, from the cysteine through the phenylalanine. CDR3 DNA only is kept here, 51 bases in frame from base 1. CDR1 and CDR2 are read off the germline V gene (reference sequence) as LNHDA and SQIVND. The V end gives up 3 bases and the J end 5 bases, leaving 14 bases in the junction not matched to a gene.